One and the same sample provided the 23 T cell receptor beta chains below, sequenced in a study of T cell repertoires in cytomegalovirus infection. MiXCR, applied by TCRdb to the reads, yields one record per CDR3 protein. The sample shows 250,000 to 300,000 distinct CDR3 sequences, over 15% of them seen only once. Sequenced input: CD8+ T cells from PBMCs. These TCRs come from a human donor in good health (CMV status not recorded). Some clones in this sample may be carry-over from other donors' samples.

This clonotype appeared many times. The CDR3 DNA sequence: TGTGCCAGTAGCACGATGGAGGGGGATACGCAGTATTTT. Translated: CASSTMEGDTQYF. The chain combines TRBV19 with TRBJ2-3; TRBD2 is a possible D gene (6 bases). Germline V gene sequence: CDR1 LNHDA, CDR2 SQIVND (reference sequence). The CDR3 totals 13 residues. V lost 6 bases and J lost 6, with 13 bases in between.

This clonotype was picked up many times. The chain employs TRBV6-6 and TRBJ2-7; D possibly corresponds to TRBD2 (5 bases). Germline loops: CDR1 MNHNY, CDR2 SVGAGI (reference sequence). V shed 0 bases and J shed 5 bases, with 8 bases lying between them. CDR3 size: 13 residues. CDR3 in DNA: TGTGCCAGCAGTTACTCGACGGGAAACGAGCAGTACTTC. Protein product: CASSYSTGNEQYF.

About this clonotype itself: A read error is possible here, since a much larger clone lies one base away. CDR3 loop: CASGSHRRTEDPNQPQHF. CDR3 nucleotide sequence: TGTGCTAGTGGTTCCCACCGACGGACAGAGGACCCGAATCAGCCCCAGCATTTT. V gene TRBV12-5 combines with J gene TRBJ1-5; weak D call: TRBD1 (6 bases). The CDR3 has 18 residues. V lost 4 bases and J lost 4, with 23 bases in between. Germline CDR1 is LGHNT and CDR2 is FRNRAP.

The table lists this clonotype with many counts. J is TRBJ2-1 and V is TRBV6-2 or TRBV6-3; tentatively, D is TRBD1 (6 bases). CDR3 length: 13 residues. Germline V gene sequence: CDR1 MNHEY, CDR2 SVGEGT. The V gene lost 6 bases and the J gene lost 5 bases, with 11 bases spanning the gap. DNA for the CDR3: TGTGCCAGCAGGACGACAGGTAACAATGAGCAGTTCTTC. This encodes CASRTTGNNEQFF.

Concerning this clonotype: One end of the junction fails to match germline, which may point to a read error. The chain uses TRBV4-1 and TRBJ2-7; a possible D gene is TRBD2 (5 bases). The V gene's germline CDR1 is MGHRA and CDR2 YSYEKL. This CDR3 has 18 amino acids. CDR3 region: CANSQGSEILSGTYEQYF. For the CDR3, the DNA is TGCGCCAACAGCCAAGGTAGCGAAATTCTTTCGGGAACCTACGAGCAGTACTTC.

This clonotype was detected a few times. Here the CDR3 DNA reads TGTGCCAGCAGTTTATTTCGTTCCGGGGGCGACGCTGAAGCTTTCTTT. Translating gives CASSLFRSGGDAEAFF. V and J are TRBV28 and TRBJ1-1; D is perhaps TRBD1 (6 bases). Germline loops: CDR1 MDHEN, CDR2 SYDVKM. V dropped 1 base and J dropped 6 bases, with 18 bases sitting between them. The CDR3 has 16 residues.

This chain connects TRBV5-1 to TRBJ2-3; D gene unclear. Trimming cost V 5 bases and J 5 bases, with 24 bases left between them. The CDR3 has 17 residues. Germline V gene sequence: CDR1 SGHRS, CDR2 YFSETQ. In nucleotides, the CDR3 is TGCGCCAGCAGTCCGGCGCAGGTCTGGTCACGATTAGATACGCAGTATTTT. Protein product: CASSPAQVWSRLDTQYF. The whole variable domain, remainder taken from reference TRBV5-1 and TRBJ2-3, is KAGVTQTPRYLIKTRGQQVTLSCSPISGHRSVSWYQQTPGQGLQFLFEYFSETQRNKGNFPGRFSGRQFSNSRSEMNVSTLELGDSALYLCASSPAQVWSRLDTQYFGPGTRLTVL.

This clonotype was counted ten times or more. The chain is built from TRBV7-2 and TRBJ2-7; D not resolved. Germline lookup yields CDR1 SGHTA and CDR2 FQGNSA. The V end was cut by 4 bases, the J end by 7 bases, with 11 bases between. The CDR3 covers 12 residues. The CDR3 DNA reads TGTGCCAGCAGCTCTCCTGGGGAAGAGCAGTACTTC. Residues: CASSSPGEEQYF.

Notes on this clonotype: A much larger clone is a single base away; this may be a read error. V gene TRBV28 combines with J gene TRBJ2-2; the D gene is possibly TRBD1 (5 bases). Germline CDR1 reads MDHEN; CDR2 reads SYDVKM. CDR3 length equals 15 residues. The CDR3 loop is CASRPRVTLTEELFF. The CDR3 bases are TGTGCCAGCAGACCCAGGGTTACACTAACCGAGGAGCTGTTTTTT. Using reference TRBV28 and TRBJ2-2 for the parts outside the CDR3, the full variable domain is DVKVTQSSRYLVKRTGEKVFLECVQDMDHENMFWYRQDPGLGLRLIYFSYDVKMKEKGDIPEGYSVSREKKERFSLILESASTNQTSMYLCASRPRVTLTEELFFGEGSRLTVL.

There are many counts of this clonotype. The rearrangement links TRBV7-8 to TRBJ2-5; a possible D gene is TRBD1 (6 bases). The CDR3 is 17 residues long. V lost 0 bases, J lost 3 bases, and 17 bases lay in between. Per the germline V gene, CDR1 is SGHVS and CDR2 is FQNEAQ. CDR3 loop: CASSLAWGWRTEETQYF. The CDR3 DNA is TGTGCCAGCAGCTTAGCGTGGGGGTGGAGGACAGAAGAGACCCAGTACTTC.

This clonotype has just a few counts. This sequence joins TRBV6-6 and TRBJ2-7; 9 bases align to TRBD2. J lost 7 bases, V lost 7 bases, and 14 bases had no gene match. The germline gives CDR1 MNHNY, CDR2 SVGAGI (reference sequence). The CDR3 length is 15 residues. The CDR3 spells CASTAPSGGGEEQYF. CDR3 bases: TGTGCCAGCACCGCACCTAGCGGCGGGGGGGAAGAGCAGTACTTC.

This clonotype was detected ten times or more. The chain links TRBV12-3 or TRBV12-4 to TRBJ1-4; possibly TRBD1 for D (6 bases). This CDR3 region has 14 residues. The V and J ends lost 6 bases and 4 bases respectively, with 12 bases between them. CDR3 bases: TGTGCCAGCAGCCAGACAGGAATTAATGAAAAACTGTTTTTT. As protein: CASSQTGINEKLFF.

The rearrangement joins TRBV7-9 to TRBJ2-1, with TRBD2 matching 10 bases. CDR3 size: 16 residues. Germline V gene data show CDR1 as SEHNR and CDR2 as FQNEAQ (reference sequence). After removal of 5 bases from V and 0 bases from J, the junction contained 4 bases not matched to a gene. CDR3 in amino acids: CASSPVAGGSYNEQFF. Written as DNA, the CDR3 is TGTGCCAGCAGCCCCGTAGCGGGGGGCTCCTACAATGAGCAGTTCTTC.

The V call is TRBV28, the J call TRBJ1-2; no clear D gene. The germline gives CDR1 MDHEN, CDR2 SYDVKM. The CDR3 totals 14 residues. Trimming removed 3 bases at V and 2 bases at J, with 10 bases between. This CDR3 reads CASSFHRSNYGYTF. The CDR3 DNA sequence: TGTGCCAGCAGTTTCCACAGATCAAACTATGGCTACACCTTC.

This clonotype was picked up a small number of times. This sequence joins TRBV6-5 and TRBJ1-1, with a weak D call TRBD1 (5 bases). The CDR3 totals 13 residues. V lost 5 bases and J lost 3, with 10 bases in between. The germline CDR1 and CDR2 sequences are MNHEY and SVGAGI. Written as DNA, the CDR3 is TGTGCCAGCAGTCCCTCGGGGGACACTGAAGCTTTCTTT. Translation gives CASSPSGDTEAFF.

The chain couples TRBV5-1 to TRBJ1-1; no definite D call. V was clipped by 2 bases and J by 4 bases, with 15 bases between them. This CDR3 is built from 15 residues. In germline, CDR1 is SGHRS, CDR2 YFSETQ. CDR3 coding DNA: TGCGCCAGCAGCTTTATAGAGGGAGACGGCACTGAAGCTTTCTTT. This codes for CASSFIEGDGTEAFF.

This clonotype was recorded at least ten times. The chain employs TRBV7-8 and TRBJ1-1, with unresolved D. Germline CDR1 and CDR2: SGHVS and FQNEAQ. The CDR3 runs 14 residues. Trimming stripped 1 base from V and 1 base from J, with 7 bases between. The CDR3 reads CASSLVEGNTEAFF. DNA of the CDR3: TGTGCCAGCAGCTTAGTAGAGGGGAACACTGAAGCTTTCTTT.

The sample holds a few counts of this clonotype. One end of the junction varies from germline; a read error may be responsible. The chain carries TRBV6-1 and TRBJ2-1, with TRBD2 matching over 8 bases. Germline V gene sequence: CDR1 MNHNS, CDR2 SASEGT. The CDR3 contains 16 residues. CDR3: CASREGAGGSYNEQFF. In DNA, the CDR3 is TGTGCCAGCAGAGAAGGTGCGGGGGGCTCCTACAATGAGCAGTTCTTC.

The chain recombines TRBV5-1 with TRBJ2-1, with TRBD1 matching over 8 bases. CDR1 SGHRS and CDR2 YFSETQ come from the germline V gene. After removal of 4 bases from V and 8 bases from J, the junction contained 11 bases not matched to a gene. There are 15 residues in the CDR3. DNA for the CDR3: TGCGCCAGCAGCATAGGACAGGGTATTAGCGATGAGCAGTTCTTC. Translation gives CASSIGQGISDEQFF.

V gene TRBV19 combines with J gene TRBJ1-6, with 10 positions matching TRBD1. V was clipped by 7 bases and J by 0 bases; unmatched bases: 9. Germline V gives CDR1 LNHDA, CDR2 SQIVND (reference sequence). This CDR3 contains 18 residues. The CDR3 loop reads CASTYRDRGRSYNSPLHF. CDR3 bases: TGTGCCAGTACCTACCGGGACAGGGGTCGCTCCTATAATTCACCCCTCCACTTT. Full variable domain (remainder filled in from reference TRBV19 and TRBJ1-6): DGGITQSPKYLFRKEGQNVTLSCEQNLNHDAMYWYRQDPGQGLRLIYYSQIVNDFQKGDIAEGYSVSREKKESFPLTVTSAQKNPTAFYLCASTYRDRGRSYNSPLHFGNGTRLTVT.

The chain employs TRBV9 and TRBJ2-5, with 10 bases aligning to TRBD1. Germline CDR1 is SGDLS and CDR2 is YYNGEE. V dropped 5 bases and J dropped 7; count of bases not matched to a gene: 8. This CDR3 has 14 residues. The CDR3 region has the DNA TGTGCCAGCAGTGACGGACAGGGGGGATGGACCCAGTACTTC. It codes for CASSDGQGGWTQYF. Based on the CDR3 plus reference TRBV9 and TRBJ2-5, the full variable domain is DSGVTQTPKHLITATGQRVTLRCSPRSGDLSVYWYQQSLDQGLQFLIQYYNGEERAKGNILERFSAQQFPDLHSELNLSSLELGDSALYFCASSDGQGGWTQYFGPGTRLLVL.

In this sample, this clonotype turned up many times. This chain joins TRBV5-6 and TRBJ2-7, with D perhaps TRBD1 (5 bases). CDR3 length equals 14 residues. Germline V gene lookup returns CDR1 SGHDT and CDR2 YYEEEE. V lost 4 bases and J lost 3, with 14 bases in between. In DNA form, the CDR3 reads TGTGCCAGCAGCCAAGGGGTCGAGGACTACGAGCAGTACTTC. Protein product: CASSQGVEDYEQYF.

V and J are TRBV6-1 and TRBJ2-3; 9 nucleotides align to TRBD1. Trimming cost V 6 bases and J 6 bases; bases outside gene matches: 13. The CDR3 spans 16 residues. Germline CDR1 reads MNHNS; CDR2 reads SASEGT. The CDR3 DNA is TGTGCCAGCAGCGCTAAAACAGGGGGCGAAGTCGATACGCAGTATTTT. It codes for CASSAKTGGEVDTQYF.